The subject of this entry is one TCR beta chain. What it recognizes is unknown. The source material, RNA transcripts, was used to amplify TCR beta CDR3 regions. In the first-round RT-PCR of the TCR CDR3, the HTBI primer set was used. TCRdb fed the multiplex PCR reads into MiXCR, producing one record per CDR3 protein. The table includes 500,000 to 600,000 distinct CDR3 sequences, roughly 21% detected once. The data are from a study of T cells in Graves' hyperthyroidism and ophthalmopathy. Findings of the study overall: Most thyroid clonotypes that were expanded above 0.001 also turned up in blood.

Patients showing uncontrolled infection, other autoimmune disease, pregnancy or lactation were ineligible. PBMCs were sourced from roughly 9.7 ml fresh peripheral blood. Trimming took off 6 bases at V and 7 bases at J, with 10 bases between the two ends. From germline, CDR1 is MGHDK and CDR2 SYGVNS. The CDR3 is made up of 12 amino acids. The specimen was blood. The rearrangement uses TRBV25-1 and TRBJ2-1; D is undetermined. The receptor was derived from a man aged 35-49 years with Graves' ophthalmopathy. The CDR3 sequence: CASRNPGNEQFF. CDR3 nucleotide sequence: TGTGCCAGCAGGAACCCTGGGAATGAGCAGTTCTTC. The entire variable domain, with the rest obtained from reference TRBV25-1 and TRBJ2-1, is as follows: EADIYQTPRYLVIGTGKKITLECSQTMGHDKMYWYQQDPGMELHLIHYSYGVNSTEKGDLSSESTVSRIRTEHFPLTLESARPSHTSQYLCASRNPGNEQFFGPGTRLTVL.